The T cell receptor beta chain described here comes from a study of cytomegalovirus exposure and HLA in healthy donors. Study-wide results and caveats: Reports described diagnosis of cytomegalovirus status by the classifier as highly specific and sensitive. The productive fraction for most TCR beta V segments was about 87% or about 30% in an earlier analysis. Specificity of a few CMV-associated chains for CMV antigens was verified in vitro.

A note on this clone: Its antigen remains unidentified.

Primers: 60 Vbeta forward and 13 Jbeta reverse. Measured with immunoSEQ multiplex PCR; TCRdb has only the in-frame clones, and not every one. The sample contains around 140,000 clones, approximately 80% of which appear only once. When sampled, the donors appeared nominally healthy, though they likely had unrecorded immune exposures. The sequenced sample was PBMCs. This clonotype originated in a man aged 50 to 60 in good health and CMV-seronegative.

The CDR3 loop reads CASSTYAGTRKTGELFF. CDR3 sequence (DNA): TGTGCCAGCAGTACCTACGCCGGGACAAGAAAAACCGGGGAGCTGTTTTTT. This chain uses TRBV25-1 with TRBJ2-2; D perhaps matches TRBD1 (6 bases). The ends were cut back, 5 bases at V and 5 bases at J, with 21 bases in the middle. The CDR3 covers 17 residues. The V gene's germline CDR1 is MGHDK and CDR2 SYGVNS.